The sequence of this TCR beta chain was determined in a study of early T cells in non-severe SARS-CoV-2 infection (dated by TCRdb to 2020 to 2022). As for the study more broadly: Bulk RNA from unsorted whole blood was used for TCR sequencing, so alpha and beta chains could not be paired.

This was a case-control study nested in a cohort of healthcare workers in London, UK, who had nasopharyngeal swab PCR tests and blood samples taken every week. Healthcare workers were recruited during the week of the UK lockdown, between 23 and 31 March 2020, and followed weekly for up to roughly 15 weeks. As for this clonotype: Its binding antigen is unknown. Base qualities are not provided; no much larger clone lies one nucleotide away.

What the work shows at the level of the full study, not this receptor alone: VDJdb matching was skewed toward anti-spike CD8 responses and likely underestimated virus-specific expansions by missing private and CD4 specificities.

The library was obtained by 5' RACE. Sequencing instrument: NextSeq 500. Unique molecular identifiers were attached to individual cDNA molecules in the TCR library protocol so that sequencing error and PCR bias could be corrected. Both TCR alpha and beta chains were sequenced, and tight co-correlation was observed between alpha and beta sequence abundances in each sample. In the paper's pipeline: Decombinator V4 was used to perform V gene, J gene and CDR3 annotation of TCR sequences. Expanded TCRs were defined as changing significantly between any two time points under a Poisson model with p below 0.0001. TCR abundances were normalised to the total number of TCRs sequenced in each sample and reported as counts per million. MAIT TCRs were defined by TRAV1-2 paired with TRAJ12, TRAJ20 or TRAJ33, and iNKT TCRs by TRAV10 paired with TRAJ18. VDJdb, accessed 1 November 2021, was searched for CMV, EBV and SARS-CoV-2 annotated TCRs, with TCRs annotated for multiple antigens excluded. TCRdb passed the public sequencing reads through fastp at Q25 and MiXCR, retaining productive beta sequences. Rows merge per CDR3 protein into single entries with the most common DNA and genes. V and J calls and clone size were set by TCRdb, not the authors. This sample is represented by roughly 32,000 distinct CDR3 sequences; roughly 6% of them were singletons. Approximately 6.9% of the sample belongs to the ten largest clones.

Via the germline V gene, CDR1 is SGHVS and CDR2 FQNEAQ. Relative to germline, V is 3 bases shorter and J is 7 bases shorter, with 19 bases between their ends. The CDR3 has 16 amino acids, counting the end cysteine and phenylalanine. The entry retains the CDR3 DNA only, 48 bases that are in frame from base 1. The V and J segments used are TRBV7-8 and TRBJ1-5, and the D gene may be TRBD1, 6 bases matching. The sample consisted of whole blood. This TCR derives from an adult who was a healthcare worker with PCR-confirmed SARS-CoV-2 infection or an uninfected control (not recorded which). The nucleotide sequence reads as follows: TGTGCCAGCAGCTTCCTAACAGGGTCCTCTCCGCAGCCCCAGCATTTT. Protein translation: CASSFLTGSSPQPQHF.